The 18 T cell receptor beta chains below all came from one sample that was sequenced in a study of cytomegalovirus exposure and HLA in healthy donors (dated by TCRdb to between 2016 and 2019). The library relied on the immunoSEQ multiplex PCR assay. The multiplex PCR relied on a mix of 60 forward primers for TCR Vbeta segments and 13 reverse primers for TCR Jbeta segments. The table was pulled from immuneACCESS by TCRdb, which kept in-frame rearrangements only. Such tables lose some clones; where checked, under half of the loss comes from unresolved V genes, and the rest has no known cause. Recorded for this sample are approximately 100,000 clones; about 76% of them occurred a single time. The ten largest clones take up around 2.1% of the sample. The sample comprised PBMCs. The origin of the receptors is a woman under 40 in good health and CMV-seronegative.

As for this clone: An end of the junction differs from the germline gene, which may be a read error. The V and J genes are TRBV7-7 and TRBJ2-3; 11 bases are shared with TRBD2. CDR3 size: 17 residues. CDR1 is SSHAT and CDR2 is FNYEAQ in the germline V gene (reference sequence). The DNA for the CDR3 is TGTGCTAGCAGCTCCACATTAGCGGGAGGGTCCACAGATACGCAGTATTTT. This encodes CASSSTLAGGSTDTQYF.

The V call is TRBV2, the J call TRBJ1-4; no clear D. This CDR3 region has 14 residues. Germline CDR1 SNHLY, CDR2 FYNNEI. V dropped 7 bases and J dropped 3 bases, with 12 bases sitting between them. DNA for the CDR3: TGTGCCAGCATCGGCCGGGTATCTAATGAAAAACTGTTTTTT. Translating it yields CASIGRVSNEKLFF. Drawing the rest from reference TRBV2 and TRBJ1-4, the complete variable domain is EPEVTQTPSHQVTQMGQEVILRCVPISNHLYFYWYRQILGQKVEFLVSFYNNEISEKSEIFDDQFSVERPDGSNFTLKIRSTKLEDSAMYFCASIGRVSNEKLFFGSGTQLSVL.

The chain couples TRBV7-2 to TRBJ1-2; weak D call: TRBD1 (6 bases). The V and J ends lost 4 bases and 4 bases respectively, with 16 bases between them. Germline lookup yields CDR1 SGHTA and CDR2 FQGNSA. The CDR3 is 15 residues long. The CDR3 reads CASSSHQGGTYGYTF. As DNA, the CDR3 is TGTGCCAGCAGCTCCCATCAAGGGGGTACCTATGGCTACACCTTC. Full variable domain (rest looked up from reference TRBV7-2 and TRBJ1-2): GAGVSQSPSNKVTEKGKDVELRCDPISGHTALYWYRQSLGQGLEFLIYFQGNSAPDKSGLPSDRFSAERTGGSVSTLTIQRTQQEDSAVYLCASSSHQGGTYGYTFGSGTRLTVV.

This clone appeared a single time. At one boundary the junction diverges from the germline segment, which might be a read error. This sequence joins TRBV7-9 and TRBJ2-1; TRBD2 agrees at 8 bases. This CDR3 is 13 amino acids long. The germline V gene encodes CDR1 SEHNR and CDR2 FQNEAQ (reference sequence). CDR3 loop: CSSSSSGSNEQFF. Written as DNA, the CDR3 is TGTTCCAGCAGCTCGAGCGGGAGCAATGAGCAGTTCTTC.

This sequence joins TRBV6-5 and TRBJ1-1, with D possibly matching TRBD1 (5 bases). Per the germline V gene, CDR1 is MNHEY and CDR2 is SVGAGI. There are 16 residues in the CDR3. Trimming removed 0 bases at V and 2 bases at J, with 13 bases between. CDR3 bases: TGTGCCAGCAGTTACTCGACCGGGGGTGAAAACACTGAAGCTTTCTTT. Translating gives CASSYSTGGENTEAFF.

The chain carries TRBV28 and TRBJ2-7; D is possibly TRBD2 (6 bases). CDR3 length equals 15 residues. Trimming pared 3 bases from V and 3 bases from J, leaving 15 bases between. CDR1 is MDHEN, CDR2 SYDVKM, per germline. CDR3 region: CASSFPRGGHYEQYF. The DNA of the CDR3 is TGTGCCAGCAGTTTCCCCCGCGGAGGGCACTACGAGCAGTACTTC.

The DNA of the CDR3 is TGCGCCAGCAGCCCAGGAGGTGGGGGGGGAGATACGCAGTATTTT. As protein: CASSPGGGGGDTQYF. The chain carries TRBV5-1 and TRBJ2-3; TRBD2 aligns across 7 bases. V was clipped by 4 bases and J by 5 bases; unmatched bases: 10. Germline CDR1 is SGHRS and CDR2 is YFSETQ. This CDR3 spans 15 amino acids.

The chain is built from TRBV5-4 and TRBJ1-3; D not resolved. The germline V gene encodes CDR1 SGHNT and CDR2 YYREEE (reference sequence). The CDR3 runs 15 residues. Trimming left V 3 bases short and J 0 bases short, with 10 bases between. The CDR3 bases are TGTGCCAGCAGCTCCCGTCTCAGCTCTGGAAACACCATATATTTT. Translation gives CASSSRLSSGNTIYF.

The chain links TRBV9 to TRBJ2-1, with 8 nucleotides matching TRBD1. CDR1 is SGDLS, CDR2 YYNGEE, per germline. V dropped 0 bases and J dropped 13; count of bases not matched to a gene: 6. This CDR3 has 13 residues. The chain's CDR3 is CASSVADRGAQFF. In DNA form, the CDR3 reads TGTGCCAGCAGCGTAGCCGACAGGGGTGCCCAGTTCTTC.

The genes are TRBV30 and TRBJ2-7; D not certain. The CDR3 has 12 residues. The V end lost 7 bases, the J end lost 1 base, and 11 bases lay between the germline ends. Looked up from germline, CDR1 is GTSNPN and CDR2 is SVGIG (reference sequence). In nucleotides, the CDR3 is TGTGCCTCTCCTCGCGGTTCCTACGAGCAGTACTTC. This translates into CASPRGSYEQYF. The whole variable domain, filled in from reference TRBV30 and TRBJ2-7, reads SQTIHQWPATLVQPVGSPLSLECTVEGTSNPNLYWYRQAAGRGLQLLFYSVGIGQISSEVPQNLSASRPQDRQFILSSKKLLLSDSGFYLCASPRGSYEQYFGPGTRLTVT.

The chain uses TRBV30 and TRBJ2-1; no reliable D call. Trimming left V 1 base short and J 2 bases short, with 6 bases between. This CDR3 spans 13 amino acids. Germline V gives CDR1 GTSNPN, CDR2 SVGIG (reference sequence). The CDR3 here is CAWSELPYNEQFF. The CDR3 coding sequence is TGTGCCTGGAGTGAGCTCCCCTACAATGAGCAGTTCTTC.

This clone was recorded once. The chain carries TRBV6-1 and TRBJ1-2; unclear D gene. The CDR3 spans 15 residues. Per the germline V gene, CDR1 is MNHNS and CDR2 is SASEGT. V dropped 4 bases and J dropped 3 bases, with 15 bases sitting between them. CDR3 in amino acids: CASSGSTVSYYGYTF. The CDR3 nucleotides are TGTGCCAGCAGTGGATCAACAGTCTCATACTATGGCTACACCTTC.

This clone was seen just once. The chain links TRBV29-1 to TRBJ1-5; D not certain. V was shortened by 5 bases and J by 2 bases, with 7 bases between the two germline ends. The CDR3 spans 12 residues. The V gene's germline CDR1 is SQVTM and CDR2 ANQGSEA. Here the CDR3 reads CSVSGGNQPQHF. CDR3 DNA sequence: TGCAGCGTTAGCGGGGGCAATCAGCCCCAGCATTTT.

The chain joins TRBV29-1 to TRBJ2-7; 9 bases align to TRBD2. From germline, CDR1 is SQVTM and CDR2 ANQGSEA. The CDR3 loop spans 15 amino acids. J was trimmed by 5 bases and V by 0 bases; bases with no gene match: 8. CDR3 amino acids: CSVEEGGRAPDEQYF. In DNA, the CDR3 is TGCAGCGTTGAAGAGGGCGGGAGGGCCCCCGACGAGCAGTACTTC.

This sequence joins TRBV5-6 and TRBJ2-5; TRBD2 is a possible D gene (6 bases). Matching the DNA end better, TRBJ2-7 makes the J call doubtful. The CDR3 spans 15 residues. The V gene's germline CDR1 is SGHDT and CDR2 YYEEEE. The CDR3 sequence: CASSLGSINSYEQYF. CDR3 DNA sequence: TGTGCCAGCAGCCTCGGGAGCATTAATTCCTACGAGCAGTACTTC.

This clone was recorded a few times. V and J are TRBV30 and TRBJ1-5; 7 bases align to TRBD1. The CDR3 loop spans 16 amino acids. J gave up 7 bases and V 2 bases, and 14 bases lay outside the gene matches. Germline CDR1 GTSNPN, CDR2 SVGIG (reference sequence). In DNA, the CDR3 is TGTGCCTGGAGTACCGACAGGGCGGCGTTGGGACAGCCCCAGCATTTT. This translates into CAWSTDRAALGQPQHF.

V and J are TRBV9 and TRBJ2-3; 7 nucleotides align to TRBD2. This CDR3 has 17 amino acids. Trimming removed 0 bases from V and 6 bases from J; junction bases left unmatched: 13. The germline V gene encodes CDR1 SGDLS and CDR2 YYNGEE. The CDR3 region is CASSVGEGNRPSDTQYF. In DNA form, the CDR3 reads TGTGCCAGCAGCGTAGGGGAGGGGAACCGCCCTTCGGATACGCAGTATTTT.

J is TRBJ2-3 and V is TRBV30, with D unresolved. Germline CDR1 is GTSNPN and CDR2 is SVGIG (reference sequence). The ends were cut back, 1 base at V and 2 bases at J, with 7 bases in the middle. CDR3 size: 13 residues. Written as DNA, the CDR3 is TGTGCCTGGAGTGGCGGAGCCACAGATACGCAGTATTTT. Its protein is CAWSGGATDTQYF.